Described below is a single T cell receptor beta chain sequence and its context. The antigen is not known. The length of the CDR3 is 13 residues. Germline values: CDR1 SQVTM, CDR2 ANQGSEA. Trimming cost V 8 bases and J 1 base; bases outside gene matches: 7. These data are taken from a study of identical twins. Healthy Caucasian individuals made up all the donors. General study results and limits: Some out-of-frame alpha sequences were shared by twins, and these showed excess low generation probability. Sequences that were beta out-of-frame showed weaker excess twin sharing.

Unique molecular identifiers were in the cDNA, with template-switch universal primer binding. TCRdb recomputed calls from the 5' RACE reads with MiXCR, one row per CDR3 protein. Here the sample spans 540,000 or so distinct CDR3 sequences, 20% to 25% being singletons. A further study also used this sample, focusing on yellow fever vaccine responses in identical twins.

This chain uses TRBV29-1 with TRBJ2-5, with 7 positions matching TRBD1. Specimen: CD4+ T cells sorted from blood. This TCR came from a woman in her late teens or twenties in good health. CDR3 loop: CSTTGVVQETQYF. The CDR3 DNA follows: TGCAGCACCACAGGGGTTGTCCAAGAGACCCAGTACTTC.